What follows describes a single T cell receptor (beta chain). No antigen is known for it. PCR used 60 Vbeta primers and 13 Jbeta primers. Generated by immunoSEQ multiplex PCR, the TCRdb table keeps only in-frame clones and is missing some. Here the sample spans tens of thousands of clones, over 80% being singletons. The source of the sample is a study of cytomegalovirus exposure and HLA in healthy donors. Germline CDR1 and CDR2: KGHSH and LQKENI. The CDR3 has 14 amino acids. J was trimmed by 7 bases and V by 3 bases; bases with no gene match: 5. Points from the study as a whole: Altogether, 164 TCR beta chains were recorded as cytomegalovirus-associated.

Material for sequencing was PBMCs. This clonotype was obtained from a young man in good health and CMV-seronegative. This chain uses TRBV18 with TRBJ1-4; 7 positions agree with TRBD1. The CDR3 is CASSPGTDSEKLFF. The CDR3 DNA reads as TGTGCCAGCTCACCTGGGACAGACTCTGAAAAACTGTTTTTT.